Presented here are 21 T cell receptor beta chains from one specimen sequenced in a study of human T cells and chemical hapten exposure. Time point described: pre-sensitization, week 0. Treatment meaning: therapeutic diphenylcyclopropenone sensitization with weekly scalp DPC. A single record per CDR3 protein comes from TCRdb applying MiXCR to the RACE reads. The sample holds tens of thousands of distinct CDR3 sequences, 9.6% seen once. The source material was whole blood, sampled in connection with sensitization to the hapten diphenylcyclopropenone (DPC). These receptors were obtained from a woman aged 35 to 49 with alopecia areata. Some clones in this sample may be carry-over from other donors' samples.

Ten or more counts support this clonotype. The V call is TRBV6-1, the J call TRBJ1-1; D remains unclear. Trimming stripped 2 bases from V and 1 base from J, with 5 bases between. Germline V gene sequence: CDR1 MNHNS, CDR2 SASEGT. The CDR3 totals 13 residues. CDR3: CASSEWGNTEAFF. The CDR3 DNA follows: TGTGCCAGCAGTGAATGGGGGAACACTGAAGCTTTCTTT.

This clonotype was seen a single time. The gene calls are TRBV29-1 and TRBJ2-3, with D uncertain. V was pared by 7 bases and J by 5 bases, with 19 bases between. The length of the CDR3 is 14 residues. Germline CDR1 SQVTM, CDR2 ANQGSEA. The CDR3 region has the DNA TGCAGCGCCCGCATCGGTGGGCATGGAGATACGCAGTATTTT. Its translation is CSARIGGHGDTQYF.

The table lists this clonotype with many counts. The genes are TRBV12-3 or TRBV12-4 and TRBJ2-3; the D is unclear. The CDR3 contains 11 residues. The V end was cut by 3 bases, the J end by 4 bases, with 2 bases between. The CDR3 DNA follows: TGTGCCAGCAGTTTTTCAGATACGCAGTATTTT. The encoded protein is CASSFSDTQYF.

V and J are TRBV6-5 and TRBJ1-6; D call uncertain. With 0 bases removed from V and 9 bases from J, the gap between germline ends came to 9 bases. Per germline, CDR1 MNHEY and CDR2 SVGAGI. This CDR3 is 14 amino acids long. CDR3 loop: CASSYSRGSSPLHF. The CDR3 region has the DNA TGTGCCAGCAGTTACTCTCGAGGGTCTTCACCCCTCCACTTT.

This clonotype was seen only a few times. The chain employs TRBV3-1 and TRBJ2-3; the D gene could be TRBD1 or TRBD2 (5 bases each). CDR3 length: 14 residues. Trimming removed 4 bases at V and 2 bases at J, with 10 bases between. Germline V gene lookup returns CDR1 LGHDT and CDR2 YNNKEL (reference sequence). The CDR3 sequence: CASSPVGTTDTQYF. CDR3 nucleotide sequence: TGTGCCAGCAGCCCCGTCGGGACCACAGATACGCAGTATTTT.

The table lists this clonotype with many counts. The rearrangement uses TRBV30 and TRBJ1-5, with no clear D. Trimming took off 4 bases at V and 0 bases at J, with 10 bases between the two ends. The germline gives CDR1 GTSNPN, CDR2 SVGIG (reference sequence). The CDR3 sequence is 14 residues long. The CDR3: CAWNRRDSNQPQHF. DNA of the CDR3: TGTGCCTGGAACCGGAGGGATAGCAATCAGCCCCAGCATTTT.

This clonotype was counted at least ten times. The J gene is TRBJ1-1, the V gene TRBV7-8; a weak D match, TRBD1 (5 bases). Germline V lookup: CDR1 SGHVS, CDR2 FQNEAQ. V gave up 5 bases and J gave up 2 bases, with 21 bases separating them. The CDR3 totals 17 residues. The CDR3 DNA sequence: TGTGCCAGCAGCCCAAGGGTCCCGGGACCGTTTAACACTGAAGCTTTCTTT. It encodes CASSPRVPGPFNTEAFF.

As for this clonotype: The final CDR3 position lacks the conserved phenylalanine or tryptophan, pointing to a likely read error. V gene TRBV12-3 or TRBV12-4 combines with J gene TRBJ1-1; no clear D gene. Trimming took 2 bases from V and 6 from J, leaving 4 bases between them. This CDR3 has 11 residues. CDR3 sequence (DNA): TGTGCCAGCAGTTTATTTTCTGAAGCTTTCTCT. It translates to CASSLFSEAFS.

This clonotype showed up many times. The chain joins TRBV7-2 to TRBJ1-2; 7 bases match TRBD1. Germline CDR1 is SGHTA and CDR2 is FQGNSA. CDR3 length equals 15 residues. Germline trimming cut 5 bases from V and 7 bases from J; bases unmatched to any gene: 13. CDR3 sequence reads: CASSIESGQIFGYTF. The CDR3 region has the DNA TGTGCCAGCAGCATAGAATCGGGACAGATCTTTGGCTACACCTTC. The full variable domain, with the rest looked up from reference TRBV7-2 and TRBJ1-2, is GAGVSQSPSNKVTEKGKDVELRCDPISGHTALYWYRQSLGQGLEFLIYFQGNSAPDKSGLPSDRFSAERTGGSVSTLTIQRTQQEDSAVYLCASSIESGQIFGYTFGSGTRLTVV.

This clonotype was counted many times. The chain is built from TRBV2 and TRBJ2-4, with 7 bases lining up with TRBD2. The germline CDR1 and CDR2 sequences are SNHLY and FYNNEI. V trimming: 10 bases; J trimming: 6 bases; junction bases outside the gene matches: 12. This CDR3 has 14 amino acids. The CDR3 is CATAVGGIGNIQYF. The CDR3 DNA is TGTGCCACCGCCGTCGGGGGGATCGGAAACATTCAGTACTTC.

The chain employs TRBV7-6 and TRBJ2-7; TRBD1 might be the D (6 bases). Trimming pared 0 bases from V and 1 base from J, leaving 10 bases between. Germline V gene lookup returns CDR1 SGHVS and CDR2 FNYEAQ. The CDR3 extends over 15 amino acids. CDR3 sequence (DNA): TGTGCCAGCAGCTTAGCTACGGACAGTTCCTACGAGCAGTACTTC. As protein: CASSLATDSSYEQYF. Variable domain in full (rest from reference TRBV7-6 and TRBJ2-7): GAGVSQSPRYKVTKRGQDVALRCDPISGHVSLYWYRQALGQGPEFLTYFNYEAQQDKSGLPNDRFSAERPEGSISTLTIQRTEQRDSAMYRCASSLATDSSYEQYFGPGTRLTVT.

Only a few counts were recorded for this clonotype. The chain is built from TRBV7-8 and TRBJ2-5; D remains ambiguous. The germline gives CDR1 SGHVS, CDR2 FQNEAQ. Trimming removed 5 bases at V and 4 bases at J, with 20 bases between. The CDR3 totals 16 residues. The CDR3, as DNA: TGTGCCAGCAGCCCCAGGCGGCTAGATCTGAGAGAGACCCAGTACTTC. Amino acid sequence: CASSPRRLDLRETQYF.

The rearrangement links TRBV7-9 to TRBJ2-6; no reliable D call. This CDR3 is 15 amino acids long. V dropped 4 bases and J dropped 1 base, with 8 bases sitting between them. From germline, CDR1 is SEHNR and CDR2 FQNEAQ (reference sequence). The CDR3, as DNA: TGTGCCAGCAGCTACCAGTATTCTGGGGCCAACGTCCTGACTTTC. Translating it yields CASSYQYSGANVLTF.

This clonotype appeared many times. The V and J genes are TRBV20-1 and TRBJ1-3; D unresolved. The CDR3 loop spans 15 amino acids. Trimming pared 1 base from V and 6 bases from J, leaving 16 bases between. Germline CDR1 reads DFQATT; CDR2 reads SNEGSKA (reference sequence). The CDR3 sequence: CSARGSSARLNTIYF. The CDR3 nucleotides are TGCAGTGCTAGAGGGAGTTCGGCCCGCCTAAACACCATATATTTT.

This clonotype was recorded many times. This chain uses TRBV30 with TRBJ1-5, with no clear D. This CDR3 region has 14 residues. Trimming removed 0 bases from V and 3 bases from J, with 9 bases in between. Germline V CDR1 and CDR2: GTSNPN, SVGIG (reference sequence). The CDR3 bases are TGTGCCTGGAGTGTAAAACGGTCCAATCAGCCCCAGCATTTT. It is translated as CAWSVKRSNQPQHF.

At least ten counts were recorded for this clonotype. V gene TRBV6-1 combines with J gene TRBJ2-5; unclear D gene. The CDR3 loop spans 15 amino acids. Germline CDR1 is MNHNS and CDR2 is SASEGT. Trimming stripped 3 bases from V and 0 bases from J, with 11 bases between. The CDR3 nucleotides read TGTGCCAGCAGTGACCGGGTCATGTACCAAGAGACCCAGTACTTC. Its protein product is CASSDRVMYQETQYF.

This clonotype was picked up many times. The CDR3 nucleotides are TGTGCCAGCAGTTATGGCGCGTTAGCAAACACCATATATTTT. This sequence encodes CASSYGALANTIYF. This chain connects TRBV6-6 to TRBJ1-3; the D is unclear. Trimming removed 3 bases from V and 6 bases from J, with 12 bases in between. Germline loops: CDR1 MNHNY, CDR2 SVGAGI (reference sequence). This CDR3 has 14 residues.

This clonotype was observed many times. The V call is TRBV29-1, the J call TRBJ2-7, with D unclear. Germline CDR1 and CDR2: SQVTM and ANQGSEA. The CDR3 is 13 amino acids. V was cut by 2 bases and J by 0 bases, with 8 bases left in between. Here the CDR3 DNA reads TGCAGCGTTGAAAAGGGTGCCTCCTACGAGCAGTACTTC. Translating it yields CSVEKGASYEQYF.

At least ten counts were recorded for this clonotype. V gene TRBV20-1 combines with J gene TRBJ2-1; 8 bases match TRBD2. This CDR3 region has 12 residues. The germline V gene has CDR1 DFQATT and CDR2 SNEGSKA (reference sequence). The J segment lost 8 bases and the V segment lost 3 bases, leaving 3 bases of the junction unmatched. The CDR3 loop reads CSASGGADEQFF. CDR3 coding DNA: TGCAGTGCTAGCGGGGGGGCCGATGAGCAGTTCTTC.

The chain uses TRBV6-2 or TRBV6-3 and TRBJ2-1; D is possibly TRBD2 (7 bases). Germline V lookup: CDR1 MNHEY, CDR2 SVGEGT. This CDR3 has 15 amino acids. V was cut by 2 bases and J by 8 bases, with 16 bases left in between. CDR3 protein: CASSYPRGAFDEQFF. The CDR3 DNA follows: TGTGCCAGCAGTTACCCCCGGGGGGCGTTCGATGAGCAGTTCTTC.

This clonotype has a count of ten or more. V gene TRBV20-1 combines with J gene TRBJ1-6; TRBD1 is a possible D gene (6 bases). V lost 6 bases and J lost 7, with 25 bases in between. Germline loops: CDR1 DFQATT, CDR2 SNEGSKA (reference sequence). CDR3 length equals 17 residues. CDR3 region: CSAGAPPGTLGNSPLHF. The CDR3 DNA reads TGCAGTGCGGGGGCCCCCCCAGGGACGTTAGGGAATTCACCCCTCCACTTT.